This TCR beta chain was retrieved from a study of T cell responses to AZD1222 COVID-19 vaccine (dated by TCRdb to about 2021). About the full investigation: TCR sequencing was performed for 230 to 250 trial participants, of whom some 200 were given two doses of AZD1222 and around 26 were given two doses of MenACWY control vaccine. Trial participants were enrolled into age subgroups of 18-55, 56-69 and 70-plus years, which contained about 150, 27 and 61 TCR-sequenced participants, respectively.

From the cysteine up to the phenylalanine, the CDR3 has a length of 13 residues. This entry keeps only the CDR3 DNA: 39 bases, framed from base 1. From a lookup of the germline V gene (reference sequence), CDR1 and CDR2 are MNHEY and SMNVEV. Germline trimming: 10 bases from V, 5 bases from J; junction bases outside gene matches: 8. The CDR3 regions of human TCRbeta chains were subjected to immunosequencing. Per the original workflow: TCRs in the repertoires were matched against a reference library of SARS-CoV-2-specific TCRs that had been generated with the MIRA antigen-specificity platform. Breadth was defined as the fraction of unique TCRs that were SARS-CoV-2-associated, and depth was defined as the fraction of total T cells that were SARS-CoV-2-associated. Using the MIRA data, each spike-specific TCR was assigned both to the spike region to which the TCR was reactive and to a CD4 or CD8 class. Log10-transformed breadth and depth values were compared by one-way ANOVA with Sidak's multiple comparisons tests. Entries here come from immuneACCESS through TCRdb and include only in-frame sequences with V and J called. Some clones fail to appear in such tables; in the studies checked, an unresolved V gene covers under half of the shortfall, and the cause of the remainder is unknown. D and trimming come from the DNA, and the V and J calls and clone size come from that table. The sample includes some 180,000 clones, with about nine tenths observed a single time. The top ten clonotypes cover around 1.9% of the sample.

Of note for this clone: Which antigen it targets is not known. No base quality information exists; no much larger clone differs at one position.

Per the publication, the time point label means: about 28 days (+/-7) after the second vaccine dose. AZD1222 recipients given second doses at about 4 weeks or at about 12 weeks were pooled, since spike-specific TCR depth and breadth were not found to differ between the two schedules. Samples from vaccinated people were obtained from the UK trials COV001 and COV002, which included a single-blind randomized controlled phase 2/3 trial of AZD1222 (ChAdOx1 nCoV-19) in healthy adults. Trial participant PBMC samples were collected at day 0 and day 28 after the second dose for TCRbeta chain sequencing. Overall study results and their limits: Participants were mostly white British, with more females than males. The authors suggested clonal diversity may have been underestimated. The 56-69-year group was small, and its depth increase did not reach significance, likely because of low power. Only a handful of AZD1222 recipients were SARS-CoV-2 seropositive at baseline, limiting conclusions about previously exposed vaccinees. CD4 TCRs associated with the vaccine covered the entire spike protein, and the dominant responses were in regions 160-218 and 743-854. Nearly half of unique spike-specific TCRs reportedly recognized epitopes outside regions mutated in the B.1.351 and B.1.1.7 variants. Because no day 14 peak-response samples were available, the repertoires could be characterized only after the peak T cell response. After two AZD1222 doses, spike-specific TCR breadth and depth were significantly higher than at day 0 and than in MenACWY recipients.

The sequence was obtained from an adult who received the AZD1222 COVID-19 vaccine. The sequenced sample was peripheral blood, obtained 28 days after the second AZD1222 dose. Recombination joined TRBV27 with TRBJ1-2; 9 nucleotides in the junction match TRBD1. In nucleotides, the sequence is TGTGCCACCACCACAGGGGGCTGGTATGGCTACACCTTC. The resulting protein is CATTTGGWYGYTF.